The entry below gives a single T cell receptor (beta chain) sequence along with its context. Its antigen remains unknown. The data originate from a study of vaccination and CD4 T cells after COVID-19. Study-level background: Median time from COVID diagnosis to post-COVID sampling was 101 days (35 to 161). Study-level results: SARS-CoV-2-reactive clonotypes showed a nonsignificant median rise from 21 to 38.

Cultured CD4+ T cell DNA underwent sequencing with the Oncomine TCR Beta short-read assay. TCRdb ran MiXCR on the PCR reads and lists one entry per CDR3 protein. The sample records 10,000 to 15,000 distinct CDR3 sequences, approximately 79% being singletons. The treatment was: approximately 9-day PBMC culture with coronavirus spike peptide pools or control peptides (ViraFEST assay). The germline CDR1 and CDR2 sequences are DFQATT and SNEGSKA (reference sequence). With 6 bases clipped from V and 3 bases from J, the junction kept 8 bases outside the gene matches. There are 13 residues in the CDR3. V and J are TRBV20-1 and TRBJ2-7, with 7 bases identical to TRBD2. This TCR was recovered from a human donor who had recovered from COVID-19. The sample consisted of CD4+ T cells from blood, cultured in vitro. CDR3 sequence: CSAGRDDGYEQYF. For the CDR3, the DNA is TGCAGTGCGGGGAGGGACGACGGCTACGAGCAGTACTTC.